Below, one TCR beta chain is given with its context. The target antigen is unknown. TCRdb keeps only in-frame clones here, not all; method: immunoSEQ multiplex PCR. Of approximately 600,000 clones detected, approximately 95% appear once; the ten largest clones hold approximately 0.11%. This sample was included in a study of shared clonotypes between healthy human individuals. Study observations and caveats: Sorted-subset sequencing was shown by rarefaction to be incomplete despite large depth. Roughly 5% of naive CD4 clonotypes were shared across a few donors. The four-donor shared clonotypes exceeded non-shared clonotypes in generation probability, with non-shared ones scoring lower.

Terminally differentiated effector memory CD45RA+ cells were excluded from the naive CD8 cells, which were CD45RO-negative and positively selected for CCR7. J was trimmed by 6 bases and V by 5 bases; bases with no gene match: 8. The germline CDR1 and CDR2 sequences are SGHTA and FQGNSA. The CDR3 loop spans 15 amino acids. Sequencing used naive CD8+ T cells sorted from blood. The receptor was derived from a woman aged 30 to 39 in good health. This chain links TRBV7-2 with TRBJ1-5, with 9 bases identical to TRBD1. The CDR3: CASSVGTGISQPQHF. The CDR3 DNA follows: TGTGCCAGCAGCGTAGGGACAGGGATTAGTCAGCCCCAGCATTTT.